Listed here are 14 T cell receptor beta chains from one sample, sequenced in a study of human T cells and chemical hapten exposure. One entry per CDR3 protein results from TCRdb running MiXCR on the RACE reads. This repertoire shows roughly 30,000 distinct CDR3 sequences, 7.5% to 10% found once; its top ten account for roughly 6.6%. Described time point: patch test 2, 6 weeks after DPC sensitization. Described treatment: therapeutic diphenylcyclopropenone sensitization with weekly scalp DPC. This material consisted of whole blood, taken in connection with sensitization to the hapten diphenylcyclopropenone (DPC). The source is a man aged 30-40 years with alopecia areata. Some clones in this sample may be carry-over from other donors' samples.

This clonotype was seen repeatedly, ten times or more. The chain couples TRBV19 to TRBJ1-6; TRBD1 matches at 7 bases. After removal of 3 bases from V and 7 bases from J, the junction contained 21 bases not matched to a gene. Germline lookup yields CDR1 LNHDA and CDR2 SQIVND (reference sequence). CDR3 size: 20 residues. Written as DNA, the CDR3 is TGTGCCAGTAGTATTATTGGTACCGGGACAGACCTATATTTGAATTCACCCCTCCACTTT. Translated, it gives CASSIIGTGTDLYLNSPLHF.

This clonotype was found many times. The chain couples TRBV27 to TRBJ2-7, with D hard to call. Trimming pared 2 bases from V and 6 bases from J, leaving 8 bases between. The CDR3 totals 12 residues. Germline CDR1 and CDR2: MNHEY and SMNVEV (reference sequence). CDR3 nucleotides: TGTGCCAGCAGTTTACCCCCAGGCGAGCAGTACTTC. Protein product: CASSLPPGEQYF.

The sample holds many counts of this clonotype. This CDR3 is CASSLALVGNSPLHF. The CDR3 coding sequence is TGTGCCAGCAGTTTAGCTCTGGTGGGGAATTCACCCCTCCACTTT. This chain links TRBV12-3 or TRBV12-4 with TRBJ1-6; D not resolved. The CDR3 is made up of 15 amino acids. V was clipped by 0 bases and J by 7 bases, with 10 bases between them.

This clonotype was counted only a few times. J is TRBJ1-2 and V is TRBV30; D remains unclear. Germline V gives CDR1 GTSNPN, CDR2 SVGIG (reference sequence). Trimming took off 0 bases at V and 7 bases at J, with 18 bases between the two ends. The CDR3 is 15 amino acids. For the CDR3, the DNA is TGTGCCTGGAGTGTACTTGATATGACGCCCGCTGGCTACACCTTC. It yields the protein CAWSVLDMTPAGYTF.

CDR3 coding DNA: TGCAGCGCCAGAATGGGGGTAGCCCGCACAGATACGCAGTATTTT. Translated: CSARMGVARTDTQYF. The chain has TRBV29-1 and TRBJ2-3; D assignment may be TRBD1 or TRBD2 (5 bases each). Germline lookup yields CDR1 SQVTM and CDR2 ANQGSEA. The germline V and J ends were trimmed by 7 bases and 1 base, with 18 bases remaining between them. CDR3 length: 15 amino acids.

The sample holds a few counts of this clonotype. The V call is TRBV6-6, the J call TRBJ1-5; 9 nucleotides line up with TRBD1. Unmatched junction bases numbered 11, after V lost 7 bases and J lost 4 bases. This CDR3 spans 16 amino acids. Germline V gene lookup returns CDR1 MNHNY and CDR2 SVGAGI (reference sequence). Here the CDR3 reads CASTPSGTGRNQPQHF. CDR3 nucleotide sequence: TGTGCCAGCACCCCGTCAGGGACAGGGAGGAATCAGCCCCAGCATTTT.

This clonotype has more than one count but fewer than ten. The genes are TRBV21-1 and TRBJ2-1; TRBD2 is taken as the D call from the table, unchecked against the DNA. TRBV21-1 is a known pseudogene. The CDR3 runs 19 residues. CDR3 protein: CASSKDASGGESSYNEQFF. CDR3 sequence (DNA): TGTGCCAGCAGCAAAGACGCTAGCGGGGGGGAGAGCTCCTACAATGAGCAGTTCTTC.

V usage is TRBV18 and J usage is TRBJ2-7; 9 positions agree with TRBD1. Germline V lookup: CDR1 KGHSH, CDR2 LQKENI. Unmatched junction bases numbered 9, after V lost 3 bases and J lost 6 bases. The CDR3 has 15 amino acids. In DNA form, the CDR3 reads TGTGCCAGCTCACCGTACGGACAGGGGACGGCCGAGCAGTACTTC. Protein: CASSPYGQGTAEQYF. The entire variable domain, with the rest obtained from reference TRBV18 and TRBJ2-7, is as follows: NAGVMQNPRHLVRRRGQEARLRCSPMKGHSHVYWYRQLPEEGLKFMVYLQKENIIDESGMPKERFSAEFPKEGPSILRIQQVVRGDSAAYFCASSPYGQGTAEQYFGPGTRLTVT.

On this clonotype itself: This may be a read error: a much more frequent sequence differs by one nucleotide. The V call is TRBV12-3 or TRBV12-4, the J call TRBJ1-6; TRBD1 matches at 8 bases. The CDR3 runs 15 residues. The CDR3 here is CASSRGTGYNLPLHF. The CDR3 DNA reads as TGTGCCAGCAGTCGCGGGACAGGCTATAATTTACCCCTCCACTTT.

This clonotype is labeled as medium-sized (0.01 to 0.1%). The V gene is TRBV6-5, the J gene TRBJ2-5, with D perhaps TRBD1 or TRBD2 (5 bases each). The CDR3 contains 15 residues. Germline CDR1 MNHEY, CDR2 SVGAGI. V was pared by 8 bases and J by 2 bases, with 18 bases between. CDR3 sequence (DNA): TGTGCCAGCGGGGCCACAGCCACTAGTCAAGAGACCCAGTACTTC. This sequence encodes CASGATATSQETQYF.

This clonotype has ten or more counts. This chain connects TRBV9 to TRBJ2-2, with a weak D call TRBD1 (6 bases). Germline CDR1 SGDLS, CDR2 YYNGEE. This CDR3 contains 18 residues. Trimming pared 2 bases from V and 7 bases from J, leaving 24 bases between. The CDR3 DNA reads as TGTGCCAGCAGCGTGGCCATCTCAGGGGCAGGGAACGACGGGGAGCTGTTTTTT. This encodes CASSVAISGAGNDGELFF.

This clonotype was counted only a few times. V gene TRBV12-3 or TRBV12-4 combines with J gene TRBJ2-3, with no clear D. This CDR3 contains 12 residues. V was pared by 3 bases and J by 6 bases, with 7 bases between. The CDR3 DNA is TGTGCCAGCAGTTTGTACGGGGATACGCAGTATTTT. Residues: CASSLYGDTQYF.

This clonotype showed up many times. The genes are TRBV3-1 and TRBJ2-7; a weak D match, TRBD2 (5 bases). Trimming stripped 7 bases from V and 6 bases from J, with 10 bases between. The CDR3 is 11 residues long. CDR1 and CDR2 from the germline V gene are LGHDT and YNNKEL (reference sequence). In nucleotides, the CDR3 is TGTGCCAGCAAAGGAGAGGGCGAGCAGTACTTC. Encoded protein: CASKGEGEQYF.

This clonotype was observed many times. This sequence joins TRBV6-5 and TRBJ2-2; 7 bases map to TRBD1. This CDR3 spans 16 amino acids. V lost 10 bases and J lost 2; bases outside the gene matches: 13. Germline CDR1 reads MNHEY; CDR2 reads SVGAGI. For the CDR3, the DNA is TGTGCCAACCCACAGGGGTCGAGGGGAAACACCGGGGAGCTGTTTTTT. It codes for CANPQGSRGNTGELFF.